The clone carrying this T cell receptor (beta chain) was seen ten or more times. Its antigen remains unidentified. The sample's time point: newly diagnosed GD, antithyroid drugs for less than 3 months. PBMC RNA served as the TCR library source. This sample is part of a study of regulatory T cells in long-lasting Graves disease. Broader study findings: Persistent disease favored TRBV28, TRBJ1-2 and TRBJ2-5. Relative to newly diagnosed Graves' patients, persistent ones had lower TCR diversity.

Per germline, CDR1 KGHDR and CDR2 SFDVKD. This CDR3 contains 15 residues. With 9 bases clipped from V and 7 bases from J, the junction kept 11 bases outside the gene matches. Construction of TCR beta libraries relied on iRepertoire HTBI primers and on Arm-PCR targeting CDR3 regions. TCRdb re-analysed the multiplex PCR reads in MiXCR, keeping a single row per CDR3 protein. The sample records roughly 520,000 distinct CDR3 sequences, about 11% being singletons. A further study also used this sample, focusing on T cells in Graves' hyperthyroidism and ophthalmopathy. That source reports: TCR CDR3 regions were first amplified by RT-PCR with HTBI primers.

The material was peripheral blood mononuclear cells (PBMCs), obtained at new diagnosis, from a patient treated with antithyroid drugs. This clonotype was obtained from a woman in her twenties or thirties with Graves disease. This sequence joins TRBV24-1 and TRBJ2-1, with 10 nucleotides matching TRBD1. The CDR3 coding sequence is TGTGCCACCGGTCGGTCGGGACAGGGGTCAAATGAGCAGTTCTTC. Its protein is CATGRSGQGSNEQFF.